This TCR beta chain was found in a study of identical twins. TCRdb itself ran the 5' RACE reads through MiXCR, one entry per CDR3 protein. This sample has 500,000 to 650,000 distinct CDR3 sequences, with 20% to 25% found just once. This clonotype was counted between two and nine times. The CDR3 is 16 residues long. With V trimmed by 8 bases and J by 4 bases, 11 bases remained unmatched. Germline-derived CDR1 and CDR2 are MNHNS and SASEGT. A further study also used this sample, focusing on yellow fever vaccine responses in identical twins.

V is TRBV6-1 and J is TRBJ2-2; 9 bases match TRBD2. The clonotype comes from a young woman in good health. Sequencing used CD4+ T cells sorted from blood. This CDR3 is CASQAIAGVVTGELFF. The CDR3 DNA is TGTGCCAGCCAGGCGATAGCGGGAGTCGTCACCGGGGAGCTGTTTTTT.